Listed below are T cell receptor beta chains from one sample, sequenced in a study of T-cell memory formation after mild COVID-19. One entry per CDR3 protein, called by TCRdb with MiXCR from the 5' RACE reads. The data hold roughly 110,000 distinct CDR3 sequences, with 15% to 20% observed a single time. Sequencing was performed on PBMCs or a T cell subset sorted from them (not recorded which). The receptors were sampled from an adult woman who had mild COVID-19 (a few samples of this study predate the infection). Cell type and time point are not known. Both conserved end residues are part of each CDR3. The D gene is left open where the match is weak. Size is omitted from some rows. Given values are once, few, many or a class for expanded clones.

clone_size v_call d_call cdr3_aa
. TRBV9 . CASSVLGEGYEQYF
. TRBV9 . CASNSPGNYEQYF
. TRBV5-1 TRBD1 CASSAGQGRLEAFF
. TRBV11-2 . CASSLDSEKLFF
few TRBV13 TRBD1 CASSRQGASEETQYF
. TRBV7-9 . CASSLAGGPSRNEQYF
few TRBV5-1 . CASSLEGSGFGLTDTQYF
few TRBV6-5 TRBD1 CASSSTGGNGYTF
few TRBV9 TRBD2 CASSVGYGTSDYEQYF
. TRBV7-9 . CASSSSSVTIYF
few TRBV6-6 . CASSHAEGGETSPLHF
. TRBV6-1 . CASNRGGSDEQYF
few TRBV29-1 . CSVATDYGYTF
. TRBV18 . CASSPAGSNEQFF
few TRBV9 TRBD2 CASSTTSGSPNTGELFF
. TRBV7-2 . CASSLGGIGAEAFF
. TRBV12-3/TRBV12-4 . CASSRPSIYYGYTF
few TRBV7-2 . CASSSGGGVRTYEQYF
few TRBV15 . CATSRFGQDAEAFF
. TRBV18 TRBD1 CASSSRDRENTEAFF
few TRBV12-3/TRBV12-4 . CASSFGEGLPIGATNEKLFF
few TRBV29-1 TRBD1 CSVVPWDRGSYNEQFF
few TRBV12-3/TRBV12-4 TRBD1 CASTPDRDSYEQYF
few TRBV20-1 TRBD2 CSARAKIIASGGAGEQFF
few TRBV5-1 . CASSLLRDGSYEQYF
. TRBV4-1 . CASSQVVSLPSYEQYF
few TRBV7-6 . CASSLNIVGYEQYF
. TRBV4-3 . CASSPYLDGGELFF
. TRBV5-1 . CASSLPDRRADEQFF
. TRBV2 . CASSEPPSRVQFF
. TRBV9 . CAIGEGGTLPGNQPQHF
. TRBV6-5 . CASSYSRTYLTDTQYF
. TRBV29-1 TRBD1 CSVLIRQGLTEAFF
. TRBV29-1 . CSVEVRGLPYEQYF
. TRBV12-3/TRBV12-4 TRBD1 CASSLGGTDEAFF
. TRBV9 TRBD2 CASSVSTSGDSYNEQFF
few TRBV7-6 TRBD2 CASSLGSGGAPDTQYF
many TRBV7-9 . CASSLVTGNTEAFF
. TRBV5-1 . CASSPWGASSYEQYF
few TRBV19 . CASSFGKGYEQYF
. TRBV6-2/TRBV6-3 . CASSDASPEAFF
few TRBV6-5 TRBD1 CASSYSDRVEQYF
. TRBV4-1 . CASSQGRTNGQPQHF
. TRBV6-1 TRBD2 CASSAGWGGYEQYF
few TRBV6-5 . CASSYTAANTEAFF
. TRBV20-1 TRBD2 CSASDRRGTSSYEQYF
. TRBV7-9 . CASSLDGINQPQHF
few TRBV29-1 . CSVDVGDLTDTQYF
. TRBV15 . CATSSRGFYGYTF
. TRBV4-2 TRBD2 CASRKAGDYEQYF
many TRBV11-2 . CASSTSLGLLDTQYF
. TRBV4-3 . CASSQDRFGGATNEQFF